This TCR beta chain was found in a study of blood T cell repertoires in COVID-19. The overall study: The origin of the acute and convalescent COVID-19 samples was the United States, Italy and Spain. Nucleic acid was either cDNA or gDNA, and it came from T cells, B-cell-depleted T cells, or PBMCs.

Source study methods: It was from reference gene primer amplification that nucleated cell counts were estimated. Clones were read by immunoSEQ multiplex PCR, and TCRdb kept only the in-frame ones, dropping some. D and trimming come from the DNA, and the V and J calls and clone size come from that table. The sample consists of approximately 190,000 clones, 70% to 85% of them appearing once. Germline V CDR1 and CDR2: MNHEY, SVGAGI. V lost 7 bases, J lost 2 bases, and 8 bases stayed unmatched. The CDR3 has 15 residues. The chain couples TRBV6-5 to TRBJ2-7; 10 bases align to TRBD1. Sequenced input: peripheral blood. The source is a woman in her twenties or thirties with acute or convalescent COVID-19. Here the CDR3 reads CASTGRDRGAYEQYF. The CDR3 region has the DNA TGTGCCAGCACCGGCCGGGACAGGGGAGCCTACGAGCAGTACTTC.